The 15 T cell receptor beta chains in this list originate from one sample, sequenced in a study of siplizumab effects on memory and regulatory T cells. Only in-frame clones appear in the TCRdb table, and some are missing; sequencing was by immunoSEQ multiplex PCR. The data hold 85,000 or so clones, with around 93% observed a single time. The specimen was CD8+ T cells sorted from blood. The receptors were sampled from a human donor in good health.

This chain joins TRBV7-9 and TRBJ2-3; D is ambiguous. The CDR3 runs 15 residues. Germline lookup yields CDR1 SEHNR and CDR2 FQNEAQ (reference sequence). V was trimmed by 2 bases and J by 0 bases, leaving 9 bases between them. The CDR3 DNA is TGTGCCAGCAGCTTATATATCGGGAGCACAGATACGCAGTATTTT. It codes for CASSLYIGSTDTQYF.

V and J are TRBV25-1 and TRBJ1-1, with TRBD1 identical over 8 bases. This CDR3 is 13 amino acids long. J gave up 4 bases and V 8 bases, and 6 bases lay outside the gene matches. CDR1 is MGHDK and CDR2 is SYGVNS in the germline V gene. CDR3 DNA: TGTGCCAGCCAACAGGGGGGACTCACTGAAGCTTTCTTT. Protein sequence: CASQQGGLTEAFF.

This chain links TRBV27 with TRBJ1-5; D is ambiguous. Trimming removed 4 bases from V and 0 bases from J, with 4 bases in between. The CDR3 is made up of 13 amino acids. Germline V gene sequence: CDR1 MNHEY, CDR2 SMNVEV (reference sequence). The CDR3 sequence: CASSYASNQPQHF. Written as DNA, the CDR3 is TGTGCCAGCAGTTACGCTAGCAATCAGCCCCAGCATTTT.

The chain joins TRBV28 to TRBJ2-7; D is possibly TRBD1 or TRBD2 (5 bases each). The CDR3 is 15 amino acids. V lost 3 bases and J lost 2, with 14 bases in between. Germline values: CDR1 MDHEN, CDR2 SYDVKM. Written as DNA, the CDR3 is TGTGCCAGCAGTTTGATAGGGGAGCCCGCCTACGAGCAGTACTTC. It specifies CASSLIGEPAYEQYF. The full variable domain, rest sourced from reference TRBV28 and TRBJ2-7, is DVKVTQSSRYLVKRTGEKVFLECVQDMDHENMFWYRQDPGLGLRLIYFSYDVKMKEKGDIPEGYSVSREKKERFSLILESASTNQTSMYLCASSLIGEPAYEQYFGPGTRLTVT.

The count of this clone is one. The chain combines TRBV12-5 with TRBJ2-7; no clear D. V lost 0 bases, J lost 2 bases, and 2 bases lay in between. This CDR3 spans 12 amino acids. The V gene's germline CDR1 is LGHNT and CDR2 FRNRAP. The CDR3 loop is CASGLVPYEQYF. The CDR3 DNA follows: TGTGCTAGTGGTTTGGTACCCTACGAGCAGTACTTC.

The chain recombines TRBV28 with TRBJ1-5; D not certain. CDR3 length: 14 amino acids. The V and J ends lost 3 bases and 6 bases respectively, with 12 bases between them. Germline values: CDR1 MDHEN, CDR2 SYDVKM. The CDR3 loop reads CASSFRPPGQPQHF. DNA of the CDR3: TGTGCCAGCAGTTTCAGGCCACCGGGTCAGCCCCAGCATTTT.

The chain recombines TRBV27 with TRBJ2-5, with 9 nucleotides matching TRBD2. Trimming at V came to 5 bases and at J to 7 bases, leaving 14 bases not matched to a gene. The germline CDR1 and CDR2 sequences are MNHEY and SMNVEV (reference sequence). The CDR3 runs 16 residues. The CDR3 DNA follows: TGTGCCAGCAGTCACCAGACTAGCGGCCCTAGCAGGACCCAGTACTTC. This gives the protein CASSHQTSGPSRTQYF.

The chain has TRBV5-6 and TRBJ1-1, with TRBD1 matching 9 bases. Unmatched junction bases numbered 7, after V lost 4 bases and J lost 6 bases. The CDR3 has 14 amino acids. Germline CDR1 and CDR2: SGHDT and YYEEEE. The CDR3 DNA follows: TGTGCCAGCAGCACGGGACAGGGCCGAGCTGAAGCTTTCTTT. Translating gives CASSTGQGRAEAFF.

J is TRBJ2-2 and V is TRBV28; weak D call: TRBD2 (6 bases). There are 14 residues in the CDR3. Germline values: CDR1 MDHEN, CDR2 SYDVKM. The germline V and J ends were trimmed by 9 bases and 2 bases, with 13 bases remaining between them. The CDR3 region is CASTVGGNTGELFF. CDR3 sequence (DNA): TGTGCCAGTACCGTGGGAGGAAACACCGGGGAGCTGTTTTTT.

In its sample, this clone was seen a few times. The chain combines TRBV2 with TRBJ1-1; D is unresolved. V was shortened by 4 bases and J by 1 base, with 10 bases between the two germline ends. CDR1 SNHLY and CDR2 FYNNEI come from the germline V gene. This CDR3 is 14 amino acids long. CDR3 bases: TGTGCCAGCAGTGCCACGGAGCCGAACACTGAAGCTTTCTTT. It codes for CASSATEPNTEAFF. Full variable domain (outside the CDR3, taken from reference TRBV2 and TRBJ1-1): EPEVTQTPSHQVTQMGQEVILRCVPISNHLYFYWYRQILGQKVEFLVSFYNNEISEKSEIFDDQFSVERPDGSNFTLKIRSTKLEDSAMYFCASSATEPNTEAFFGQGTRLTVV.

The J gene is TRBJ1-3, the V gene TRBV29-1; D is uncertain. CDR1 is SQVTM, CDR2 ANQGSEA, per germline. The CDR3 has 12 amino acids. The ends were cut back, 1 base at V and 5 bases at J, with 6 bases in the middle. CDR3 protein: CSVEGSRNTIYF. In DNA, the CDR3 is TGCAGCGTTGAAGGGTCGAGAAACACCATATATTTT.

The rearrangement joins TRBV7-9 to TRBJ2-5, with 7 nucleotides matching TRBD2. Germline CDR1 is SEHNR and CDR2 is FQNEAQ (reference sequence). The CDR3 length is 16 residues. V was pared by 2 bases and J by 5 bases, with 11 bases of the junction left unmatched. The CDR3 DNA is TGTGCCAGCAGCTTAAGCGTGGGAGGGCCGGCTGAGACCCAGTACTTC. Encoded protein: CASSLSVGGPAETQYF.

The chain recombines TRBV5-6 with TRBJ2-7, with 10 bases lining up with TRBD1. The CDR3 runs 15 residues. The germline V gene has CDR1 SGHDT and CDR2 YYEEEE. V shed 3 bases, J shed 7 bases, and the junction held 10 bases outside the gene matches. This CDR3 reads CASSSPRDRGMEQYF. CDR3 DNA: TGTGCCAGCAGCTCGCCCAGGGACAGGGGTATGGAGCAGTACTTC.

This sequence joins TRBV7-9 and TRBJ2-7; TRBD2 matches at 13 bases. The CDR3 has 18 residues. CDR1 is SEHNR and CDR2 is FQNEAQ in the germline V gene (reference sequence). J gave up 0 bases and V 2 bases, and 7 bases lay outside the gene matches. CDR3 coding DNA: TGTGCCAGCAGCTTACTTTCGGGACTAGCGGGACTCTCCTACGAGCAGTACTTC. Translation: CASSLLSGLAGLSYEQYF. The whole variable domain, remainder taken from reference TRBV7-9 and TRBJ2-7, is DTGVSQNPRHKITKRGQNVTFRCDPISEHNRLYWYRQTLGQGPEFLTYFQNEAQLEKSRLLSDRFSAERPKGSFSTLEIQRTEQGDSAMYLCASSLLSGLAGLSYEQYFGPGTRLTVT.

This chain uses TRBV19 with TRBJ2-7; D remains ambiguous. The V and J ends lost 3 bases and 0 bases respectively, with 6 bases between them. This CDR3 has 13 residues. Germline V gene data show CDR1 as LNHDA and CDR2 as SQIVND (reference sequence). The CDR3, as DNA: TGTGCCAGTAGTATCACGGCCTCCTACGAGCAGTACTTC. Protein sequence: CASSITASYEQYF.